This is a list of T cell receptor beta chains from one sample in a study of regulatory T cells in long-lasting Graves disease. TCRdb re-called the multiplex PCR reads through MiXCR, storing one row per CDR3 protein. The sample yields 700,000 or so distinct CDR3 sequences, around 32% seen once. The sample in question was peripheral blood mononuclear cells (PBMCs), obtained when the disease was refractory, from a patient treated with antithyroid drugs. The receptors derive from a female donor with Graves disease. Both conserved end residues are part of each CDR3. The order of the fields is J gene, D gene, clone size, V gene, CDR3 DNA, CDR3 protein. D genes are given only for firm matches. Clone size, where shown, is once, few, many, or a class for clones that have expanded.

>TRBJ1-1|NA|NA|TRBV29-1
TGCAGCGTAGCCCAGGGAATGAACACTGAAGCTTTCTTT
CSVAQGMNTEAFF
>TRBJ1-1|NA|few|TRBV6-1
TGTGCCAGCAGTGCTGGACCGTTAGAAGCTTTCTTT
CASSAGPLEAFF
>TRBJ1-1|TRBD1|few|TRBV12-3/TRBV12-4
TGTGCCAGCAGTCCCGAACAGGGGAGGTGGACTGAAGCTTTCTTT
CASSPEQGRWTEAFF
>TRBJ1-5|TRBD1|NA|TRBV6-5
TGTGCCAGCAGTTACTCGGGCCAGGGGGGCAATCAGCCCCAGCATTTT
CASSYSGQGGNQPQHF
>TRBJ2-7|NA|many|TRBV2
TGTGCCAGCAGTGTTGGAGGGAATCTTGACGAGCAGTACTTC
CASSVGGNLDEQYF
>TRBJ1-1|NA|NA|TRBV9
TGTGCCAGCAGCGTAGAGGTAGGAGGGAGCACTGAAGCTTTCTTT
CASSVEVGGSTEAFF
>TRBJ2-1|TRBD2|NA|TRBV7-6
TGTGCCAGCAGCTTACGGGGACTAGCGGGACGGACCTACAATGAGCAGTTCTTC
CASSLRGLAGRTYNEQFF
>TRBJ2-5|TRBD2|many|TRBV12-3/TRBV12-4
TGTGCCAGCATGGGGGAGGCCCGGGAGGCCCAGTACTTC
CASMGEAREAQYF
>TRBJ1-6|NA|NA|TRBV30
TGTGCCTGGAGTGACGGCACCAATGGGTCACCCCTCCACTTT
CAWSDGTNGSPLHF
>TRBJ2-7|NA|few|TRBV20-1
TGCAGTGCTAGCGACCCTCACGGTTACTCCTACGAGCAGTACTTC
CSASDPHGYSYEQYF
>TRBJ2-7|TRBD2|few|TRBV20-1
TGCAGTGCTACCGGACTAGCGGGAGACTACGAGCAGTACTTC
CSATGLAGDYEQYF
>TRBJ1-1|NA|NA|TRBV3-1
TGTGCCAGCAGCCAAGTGGGGAAGAAAGCTTCCTTT
CASSQVGKKASF
>TRBJ2-7|TRBD2|NA|TRBV20-1
TGCAGTGCAATGCCGGGACTAGAGTACGAGCAGTACTTC
CSAMPGLEYEQYF
>TRBJ1-5|NA|few|TRBV29-1
TGCAGCGTCGGAAAGGGGGATAGCAATCAGCCCCAGCATTTT
CSVGKGDSNQPQHF
>TRBJ1-2|NA|NA|TRBV19
TGTGCCAGTAGTTTGTACAGGGCGCGTGACTATGGCTACACCTTC
CASSLYRARDYGYTF
>TRBJ2-5|TRBD2|NA|TRBV6-1
TGTGCCAGCAGCCCCGGCGGACTAGCCGGAGCGGAGACCCAGTACTTC
CASSPGGLAGAETQYF
>TRBJ2-5|TRBD1|few|TRBV6-1
TGTGCCAGCGGCCCCAGGACAGGGAAGGAGACCCAGTACTTC
CASGPRTGKETQYF
>TRBJ2-7|TRBD1|NA|TRBV5-1
TGCGCCAGCAGCTTCTCCCAGGGGGAGTTGTCCTACGAGCAGTACTTC
CASSFSQGELSYEQYF
>TRBJ2-7|NA|NA|TRBV19
TGTGCCAGTACCCCCCGGACGGCCTCCTACGAGCAGTACTTC
CASTPRTASYEQYF
>TRBJ1-1|TRBD1|few|TRBV6-1
TGTGCCAGCAACGACAGGGGAAGGAGCACTGAAGCTTTCTTT
CASNDRGRSTEAFF
>TRBJ1-5|TRBD1|NA|TRBV19
TGTGCCAGTAGGATCACCGACAGGGGGCAAGGGCAGCCCCAGCATTTT
CASRITDRGQGQPQHF
>TRBJ1-3|NA|few|TRBV12-5
TGTGCTAGTGGTTTGTCAGGGACGTCTGGAAACACCATATATTTT
CASGLSGTSGNTIYF
>TRBJ1-5|NA|few|TRBV28
TGTGCCAGCAGCCCGGGTTCGAGCAGCAATCAGCCCCAGCATTTT
CASSPGSSSNQPQHF
>TRBJ2-5|TRBD1|few|TRBV6-1
TGTGCCAGCAGTCGACAGGGGTTTGGAGAGACCCAGTACTTC
CASSRQGFGETQYF
>TRBJ1-6|TRBD1|few|TRBV12-3/TRBV12-4
TGTGCCAGCAGTTTGATTCTTAGGGGACAGGTGGTTCGCTCCTATAATTCACCCCTCCACTTT
CASSLILRGQVVRSYNSPLHF
>TRBJ1-1|TRBD1|NA|TRBV19
TGTGCCAGTATCGCCGGGACAGAGAACACTGAAGCTTTCTTT
CASIAGTENTEAFF
>TRBJ1-5|NA|many|TRBV11-2
TGTGCCAGCAGCTTGAGGGATAGCAATCAGCCCCAGCATTTT
CASSLRDSNQPQHF
>TRBJ2-7|TRBD1|NA|TRBV28
TGTGCCAGCAGTTCGACAGGGGGCAAAAACGAGCAGTACTTC
CASSSTGGKNEQYF
>TRBJ1-2|TRBD1|NA|TRBV2
TGTGCCAGCAGTGAAGTGTCGACAGGGGTCTATGGCTACACCTTC
CASSEVSTGVYGYTF
>TRBJ2-2|NA|few|TRBV27
TGTGCCAGCACTGGGGGGGCATCTTCCGGGGAGCTGTTTTTT
CASTGGASSGELFF
>TRBJ1-5|TRBD1|NA|TRBV28
TGTGCCAGCACCGGGACAGGGGATCATCAGCCCCAGCATTTT
CASTGTGDHQPQHF
>TRBJ2-1|TRBD2|few|TRBV13
TGTGCCAGCAGCTTAGTTCCGCTAGCGGGAAATATTTCCTACAATGAGCAGTTCTTC
CASSLVPLAGNISYNEQFF
>TRBJ2-2|NA|few|TRBV6-4
TGTGCCAGCAGCTACGCCTCGTCCACCACTTTGACCGGGGAGCTGTTTTTT
CASSYASSTTLTGELFF
>TRBJ1-1|NA|many|TRBV6-1
TGTGCCAGCATTACTAGCATTCGCCACACTGAAGCTTTCTTT
CASITSIRHTEAFF
>TRBJ1-6|NA|few|TRBV6-1
TGTGCCGGGAGGGGCACGGGGGAGGATAATTCACCCCTCCACTTT
CAGRGTGEDNSPLHF
>TRBJ1-1|NA|NA|TRBV7-3
TGTGCCAGCAGCTTAAGCCACGCAGGCGGAAACACTGAAGCTTTCTTT
CASSLSHAGGNTEAFF
>TRBJ1-1|TRBD1|NA|TRBV19
TGTGCCAGTAGTGCAGGGACAGGGCACACTGAAGCTTTCTTT
CASSAGTGHTEAFF
>TRBJ1-4|NA|few|TRBV25-1
TGTGCCAGCAGTGAATATGGGTGGAGTGGGGAAAAACTGTTTTTT
CASSEYGWSGEKLFF
>TRBJ1-4|NA|NA|TRBV29-1
TGCAGCGTTGAAGGCGGCGGGACCCGCGAAAAACTGTTTTTT
CSVEGGGTREKLFF
>TRBJ2-7|TRBD2|NA|TRBV20-1
TGCAGTGCTAGCCCTAGCGGGACCTACGAGCAGTACTTC
CSASPSGTYEQYF
>TRBJ1-1|TRBD1|many|TRBV12-3/TRBV12-4
TGTGCCAGCAGCGACAGGGGAGTTAAAGCTTTCTTT
CASSDRGVKAFF
>TRBJ1-1|TRBD1|NA|TRBV5-1
TGCGCCAGCAGCTCGTTCCAGGGGGCCTTCACTGAAGCTTTCTTT
CASSSFQGAFTEAFF
>TRBJ2-1|TRBD2|NA|TRBV20-1
TGCAGTGACCATCCGGGACTAGCGGAGAGGGGTTACAATGAGCAGTTCTTC
CSDHPGLAERGYNEQFF
>TRBJ2-7|TRBD2|few|TRBV6-1
TGTGCCACCCTCAGTTCCAAGCGGGAGTTCGGCGAGCAGTACTTC
CATLSSKREFGEQYF
>TRBJ1-4|TRBD1|NA|TRBV12-3/TRBV12-4
TGTGCCAGCAGGCGACAGGGACGGGCTGAAAAACTGTTTTTT
CASRRQGRAEKLFF
>TRBJ1-6|TRBD1|few|TRBV6-1
TGTGCCAGCAGCCGGGGACAGAGAAATTCACCCCTCCACTTT
CASSRGQRNSPLHF
>TRBJ1-1|NA|many|TRBV12-3/TRBV12-4
TGTGCCAGCAGTTTTGGTAGGGGGACCGAGACAGGTAAAGCTTTCTTT
CASSFGRGTETGKAFF
>TRBJ2-2|TRBD1|few|TRBV12-3/TRBV12-4
TGTGCCAGCAGCGAAACAGGGGGTAACACCGGGGAGCTGTTTTTT
CASSETGGNTGELFF
>TRBJ1-4|NA|few|TRBV27
TGTGCCAGCAGTCCCCCGGGATTGGGAATTAATGAAAAACTGTTTTTT
CASSPPGLGINEKLFF
>TRBJ2-7|NA|many|TRBV11-2
TGTGCCAGCAGCTTAGATTACGCCACCTACGAGCAGTACTTC
CASSLDYATYEQYF
>TRBJ1-2|NA|NA|TRBV12-3/TRBV12-4
TGTGCCAGCAGGAAAAAAGGCCCTAACTATGGCTACACCTTC
CASRKKGPNYGYTF
>TRBJ2-5|NA|many|TRBV20-1
TGCAGTGCTAGTCCGGGGGTCGGGGAGACCCAGTACTTC
CSASPGVGETQYF
>TRBJ1-1|NA|few|TRBV13
TGTGCCAGCAGCTTCTTGTATGAAGCTTTCTTT
CASSFLYEAFF
>TRBJ2-5|TRBD1|NA|TRBV6-5
TGTGCCAGCAGGTACCAAAGGGGGCCGAATGAAGAGACCCAGTACTTC
CASRYQRGPNEETQYF
>TRBJ1-6|TRBD1|NA|TRBV19
TGTGCCAGTGGACAGGGGGCAGAGAATTCACCCCTCCACTTT
CASGQGAENSPLHF
>TRBJ1-6|NA|NA|TRBV7-9
TGTGCCAGCAGCTCCGGGGCCACGGGGTCACCCCTCCACTTT
CASSSGATGSPLHF
>TRBJ1-5|NA|NA|TRBV19
TGTGCCAGTAGTATAGTTTACAGAACGAATAGCAATCAGCCCCAGCATTTT
CASSIVYRTNSNQPQHF
>TRBJ1-4|TRBD1|few|TRBV10-3
TGTGCCATACGACAGGGGTCGAGTGAAAAACTGTTTTTT
CAIRQGSSEKLFF
>TRBJ1-6|NA|NA|TRBV18
TGTGCCAGCTCACCACAAGGGTCTGGTTCACCCCTCCACTTT
CASSPQGSGSPLHF